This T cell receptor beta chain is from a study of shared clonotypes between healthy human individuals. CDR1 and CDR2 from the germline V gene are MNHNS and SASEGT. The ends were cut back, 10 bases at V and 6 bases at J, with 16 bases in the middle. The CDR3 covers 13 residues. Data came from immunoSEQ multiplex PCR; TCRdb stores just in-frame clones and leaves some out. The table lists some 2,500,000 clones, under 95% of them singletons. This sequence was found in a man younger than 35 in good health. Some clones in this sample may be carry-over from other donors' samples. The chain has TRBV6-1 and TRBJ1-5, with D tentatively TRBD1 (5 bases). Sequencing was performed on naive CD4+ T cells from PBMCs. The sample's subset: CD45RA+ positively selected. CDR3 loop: CAISGGGFQPQHF. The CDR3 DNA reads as TGTGCCATCTCCGGGGGAGGGTTTCAGCCCCAGCATTTT.